Below, 3 T cell receptor beta chains from the same sample are listed, as sequenced in a study of CD8 T cells in ankylosing spondylitis. Study-level findings and limits: A TCR beta motif of several highly homologous variants appeared characteristic of ankylosing spondylitis blood.

TCRdb re-derived calls from the 5' RACE reads in MiXCR, one entry per CDR3 protein. This sample carries hundreds of thousands of distinct CDR3 sequences, about 25% of them seen once, and the ten largest clones take 0.89%. Their antigen targets remain unknown. The sequenced sample consisted of blood, either unsorted or a sorted T cell fraction (not recorded which). The receptor set was obtained from a male donor with ankylosing spondylitis.

V usage is TRBV12-3 or TRBV12-4 and J usage is TRBJ1-1; the D is unclear. V shed 7 bases and J shed 4 bases, with 22 bases lying between them. The CDR3 totals 16 residues. DNA of the CDR3: TGTGCCAGCACCCCGCCACCCCATCATGATGCCACTGAAGCTTTCTTT. Residues: CASTPPPHHDATEAFF.

This clonotype was detected only a few times. The V and J genes are TRBV24-1 and TRBJ1-2; D is unclear. Germline assignment: CDR1 KGHDR and CDR2 SFDVKD. This CDR3 is built from 12 residues. V lost 0 bases to trimming and J lost 8 bases, with 6 bases between them. The chain's CDR3 is CATSDLDWGYTF. Written as DNA, the CDR3 is TGTGCCACCAGTGATTTGGACTGGGGCTACACCTTC.

This clonotype was observed a handful of times. This chain connects TRBV20-1 to TRBJ1-5; the D is unclear. This CDR3 is 10 amino acids long. CDR1 and CDR2 (germline): DFQATT, SNEGSKA (reference sequence). The germline V and J ends were trimmed by 6 bases and 12 bases, with 12 bases remaining between them. The CDR3 is CSAHRGIQHF. The CDR3 region has the DNA TGCAGTGCCCATCGTGGGATCCAGCATTTT.